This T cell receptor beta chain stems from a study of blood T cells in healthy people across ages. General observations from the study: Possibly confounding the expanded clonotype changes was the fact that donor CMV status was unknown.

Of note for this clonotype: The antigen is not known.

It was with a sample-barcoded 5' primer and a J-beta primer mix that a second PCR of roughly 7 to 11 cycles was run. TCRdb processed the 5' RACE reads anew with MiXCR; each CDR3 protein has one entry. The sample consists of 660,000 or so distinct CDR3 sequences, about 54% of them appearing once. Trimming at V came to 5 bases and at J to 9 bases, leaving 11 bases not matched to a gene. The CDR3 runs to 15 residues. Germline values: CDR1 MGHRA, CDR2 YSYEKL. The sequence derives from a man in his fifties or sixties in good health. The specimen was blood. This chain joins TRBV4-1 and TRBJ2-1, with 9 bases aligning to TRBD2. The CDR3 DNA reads TGCGCCAGCAGCACCCGGGGCGGGGGGGACGGTGAGCAGTTCTTC. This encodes CASSTRGGGDGEQFF.